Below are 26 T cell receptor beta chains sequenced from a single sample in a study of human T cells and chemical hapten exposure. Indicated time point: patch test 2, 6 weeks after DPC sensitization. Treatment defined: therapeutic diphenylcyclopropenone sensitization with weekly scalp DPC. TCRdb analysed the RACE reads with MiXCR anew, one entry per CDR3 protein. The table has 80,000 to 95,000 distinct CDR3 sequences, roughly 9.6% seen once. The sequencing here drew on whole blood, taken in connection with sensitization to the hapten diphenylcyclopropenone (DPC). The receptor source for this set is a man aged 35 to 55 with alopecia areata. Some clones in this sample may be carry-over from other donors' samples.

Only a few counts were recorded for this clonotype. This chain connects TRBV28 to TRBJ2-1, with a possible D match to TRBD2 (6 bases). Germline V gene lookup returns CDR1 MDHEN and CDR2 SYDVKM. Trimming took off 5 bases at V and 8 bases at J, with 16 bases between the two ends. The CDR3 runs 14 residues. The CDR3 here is CASSPSWRGYEQFF. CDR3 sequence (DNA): TGTGCCAGCAGTCCCTCGTGGAGGGGCTATGAGCAGTTCTTC.

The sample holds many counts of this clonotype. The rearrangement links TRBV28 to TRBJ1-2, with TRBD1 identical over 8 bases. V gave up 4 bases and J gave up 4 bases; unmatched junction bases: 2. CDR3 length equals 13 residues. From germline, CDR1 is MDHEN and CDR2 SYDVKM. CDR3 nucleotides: TGTGCCAGCAGTTACGGACAGGGCTATGGCTACACCTTC. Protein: CASSYGQGYGYTF.

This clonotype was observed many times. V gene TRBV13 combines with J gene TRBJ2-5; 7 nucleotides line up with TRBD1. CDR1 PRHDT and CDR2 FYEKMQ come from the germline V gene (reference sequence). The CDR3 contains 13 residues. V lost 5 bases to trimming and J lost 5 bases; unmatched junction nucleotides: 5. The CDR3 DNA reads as TGTGCCAGCAGCACCGACAGGGAGGAGACCCAGTACTTC. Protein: CASSTDREETQYF.

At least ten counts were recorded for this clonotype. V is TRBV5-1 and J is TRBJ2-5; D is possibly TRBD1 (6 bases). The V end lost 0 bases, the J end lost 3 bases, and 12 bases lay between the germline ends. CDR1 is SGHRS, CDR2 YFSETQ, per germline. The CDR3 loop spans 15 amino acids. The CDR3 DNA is TGCGCCAGCAGCTTGGGACAGGTGCCAAAAGAGACCCAGTACTTC. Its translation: CASSLGQVPKETQYF.

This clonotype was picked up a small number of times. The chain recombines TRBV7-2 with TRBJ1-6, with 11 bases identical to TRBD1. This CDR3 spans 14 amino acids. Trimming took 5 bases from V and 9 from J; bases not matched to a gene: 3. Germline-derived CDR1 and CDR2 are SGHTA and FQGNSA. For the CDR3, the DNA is TGTGCCAGCAGCCCAGGACAGGGGGCTTCACCCCTCCACTTT. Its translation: CASSPGQGASPLHF. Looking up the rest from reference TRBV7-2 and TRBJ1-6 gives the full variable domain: GAGVSQSPSNKVTEKGKDVELRCDPISGHTALYWYRQSLGQGLEFLIYFQGNSAPDKSGLPSDRFSAERTGGSVSTLTIQRTQQEDSAVYLCASSPGQGASPLHFGNGTRLTVT.

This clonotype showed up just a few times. The CDR3 here is CSVEPRGARTDTQYF. In DNA, the CDR3 is TGCAGCGTTGAACCTCGCGGGGCCCGCACAGATACGCAGTATTTT. The chain employs TRBV29-1 and TRBJ2-3; TRBD2 is a possible D gene (6 bases). The CDR3 is made up of 15 amino acids. Germline CDR1 SQVTM, CDR2 ANQGSEA. The germline V and J ends were trimmed by 2 bases and 1 base, with 13 bases remaining between them.

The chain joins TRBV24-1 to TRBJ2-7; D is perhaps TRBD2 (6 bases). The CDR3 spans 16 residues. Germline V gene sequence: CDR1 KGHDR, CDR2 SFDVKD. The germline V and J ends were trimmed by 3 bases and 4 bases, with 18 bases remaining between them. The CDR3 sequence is CATSDRNPGGIYEQYF. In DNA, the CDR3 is TGTGCCACCAGTGATCGGAACCCCGGAGGGATTTACGAGCAGTACTTC.

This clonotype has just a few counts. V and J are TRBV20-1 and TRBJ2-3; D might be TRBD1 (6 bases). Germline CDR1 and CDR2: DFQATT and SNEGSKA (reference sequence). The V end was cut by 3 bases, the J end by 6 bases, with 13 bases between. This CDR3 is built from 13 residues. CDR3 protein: CSASRGDLDTQYF. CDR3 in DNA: TGCAGTGCTAGCAGGGGCGACCTGGATACGCAGTATTTT.

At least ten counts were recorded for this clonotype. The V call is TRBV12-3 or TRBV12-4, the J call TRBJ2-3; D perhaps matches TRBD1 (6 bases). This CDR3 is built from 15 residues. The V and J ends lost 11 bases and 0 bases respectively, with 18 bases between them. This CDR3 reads CAAAETGASTDTQYF. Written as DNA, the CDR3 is TGTGCCGCTGCAGAGACAGGAGCTAGCACAGATACGCAGTATTTT.

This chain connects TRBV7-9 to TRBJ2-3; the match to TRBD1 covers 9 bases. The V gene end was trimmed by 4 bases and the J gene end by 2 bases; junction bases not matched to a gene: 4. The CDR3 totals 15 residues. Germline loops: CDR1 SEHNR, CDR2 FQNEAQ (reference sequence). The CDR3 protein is CASSSTGGYTDTQYF. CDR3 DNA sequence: TGTGCCAGCAGCTCCACAGGGGGCTACACAGATACGCAGTATTTT.

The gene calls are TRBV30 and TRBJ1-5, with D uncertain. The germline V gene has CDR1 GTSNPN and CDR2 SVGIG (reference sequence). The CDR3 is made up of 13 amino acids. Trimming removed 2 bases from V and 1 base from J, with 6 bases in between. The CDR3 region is CAWSRDSNQPQHF. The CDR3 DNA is TGTGCCTGGAGTCGTGACAGCAATCAGCCCCAGCATTTT.

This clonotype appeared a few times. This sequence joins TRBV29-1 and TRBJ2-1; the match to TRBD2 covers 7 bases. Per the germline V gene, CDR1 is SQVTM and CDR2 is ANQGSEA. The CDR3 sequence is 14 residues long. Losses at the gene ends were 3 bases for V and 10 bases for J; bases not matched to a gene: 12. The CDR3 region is CSVDLTSSSLEQFF. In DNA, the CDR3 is TGCAGCGTTGACTTGACTAGCTCGAGTTTGGAGCAGTTCTTC.

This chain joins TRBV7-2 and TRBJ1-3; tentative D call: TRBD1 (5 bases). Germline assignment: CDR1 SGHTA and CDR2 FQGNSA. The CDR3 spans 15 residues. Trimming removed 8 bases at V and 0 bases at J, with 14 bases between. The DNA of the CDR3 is TGTGCCAGCGAGGGCAGGGTTAGCTCTGGAAACACCATATATTTT. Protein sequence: CASEGRVSSGNTIYF.

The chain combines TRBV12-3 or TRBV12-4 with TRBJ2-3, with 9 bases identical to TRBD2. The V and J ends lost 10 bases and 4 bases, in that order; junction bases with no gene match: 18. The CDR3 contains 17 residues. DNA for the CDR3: TGTGCCATCTCTGTGGCCCCGGGACTAGCTGGGGCAGATACGCAGTATTTT. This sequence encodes CAISVAPGLAGADTQYF.

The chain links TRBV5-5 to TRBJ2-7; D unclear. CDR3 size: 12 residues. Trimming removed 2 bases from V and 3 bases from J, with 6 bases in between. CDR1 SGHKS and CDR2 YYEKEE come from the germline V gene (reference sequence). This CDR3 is CASSLTDYEQYV. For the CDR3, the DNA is TGTGCCAGCAGCTTAACCGACTACGAGCAGTACGTC.

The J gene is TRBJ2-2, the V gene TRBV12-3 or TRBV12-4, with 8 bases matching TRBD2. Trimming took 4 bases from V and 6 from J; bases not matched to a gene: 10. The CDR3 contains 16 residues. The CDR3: CASSSLGTRTAGELFF. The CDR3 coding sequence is TGTGCCAGCAGTTCCCTCGGGACTAGGACTGCCGGGGAGCTGTTTTTT.

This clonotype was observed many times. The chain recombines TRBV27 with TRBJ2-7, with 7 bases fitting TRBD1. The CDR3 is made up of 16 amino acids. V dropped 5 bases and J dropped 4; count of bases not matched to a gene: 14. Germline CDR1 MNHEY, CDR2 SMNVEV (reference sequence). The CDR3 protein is CASSGQVPVPKYEQYV. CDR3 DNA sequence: TGTGCCAGCAGTGGACAGGTTCCAGTCCCGAAATACGAGCAGTACGTC.

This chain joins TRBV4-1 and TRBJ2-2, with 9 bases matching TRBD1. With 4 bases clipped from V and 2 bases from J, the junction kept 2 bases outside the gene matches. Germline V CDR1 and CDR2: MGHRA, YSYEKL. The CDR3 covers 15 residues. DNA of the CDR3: TGCGCCAGCAGCCCGGGACAGGGAAACACCGGGGAGCTGTTTTTT. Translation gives CASSPGQGNTGELFF.

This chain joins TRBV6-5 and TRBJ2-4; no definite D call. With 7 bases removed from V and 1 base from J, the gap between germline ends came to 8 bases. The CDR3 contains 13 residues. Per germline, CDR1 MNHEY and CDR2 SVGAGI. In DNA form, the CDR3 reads TGTGCCAGCATAGGGTCGGCCAAAAACATTCAGTACTTC. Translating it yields CASIGSAKNIQYF.

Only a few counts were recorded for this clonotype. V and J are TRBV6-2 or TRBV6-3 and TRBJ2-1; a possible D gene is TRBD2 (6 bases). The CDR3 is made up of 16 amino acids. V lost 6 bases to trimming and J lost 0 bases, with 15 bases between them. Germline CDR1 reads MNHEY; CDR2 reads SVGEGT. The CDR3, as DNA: TGTGCCAGCAGCCCGGAGGGGCGGCCCTCCTACAATGAGCAGTTCTTC. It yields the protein CASSPEGRPSYNEQFF.

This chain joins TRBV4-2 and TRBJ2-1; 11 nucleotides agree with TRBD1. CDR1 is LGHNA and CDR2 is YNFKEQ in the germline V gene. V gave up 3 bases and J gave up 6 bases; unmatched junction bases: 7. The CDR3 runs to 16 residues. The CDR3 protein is CASSQGPGQGGNEQFF. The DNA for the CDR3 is TGTGCCAGCAGCCAGGGGCCGGGACAGGGGGGCAATGAGCAGTTCTTC.

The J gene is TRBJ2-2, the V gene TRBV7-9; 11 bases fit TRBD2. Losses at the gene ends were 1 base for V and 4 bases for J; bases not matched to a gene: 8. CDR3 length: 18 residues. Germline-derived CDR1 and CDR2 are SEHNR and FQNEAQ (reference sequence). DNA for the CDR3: TGTGCCAGCAGCTTAGATCTAGCGGGAGGAAGAGGCACCGGGGAGCTGTTTTTT. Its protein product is CASSLDLAGGRGTGELFF.

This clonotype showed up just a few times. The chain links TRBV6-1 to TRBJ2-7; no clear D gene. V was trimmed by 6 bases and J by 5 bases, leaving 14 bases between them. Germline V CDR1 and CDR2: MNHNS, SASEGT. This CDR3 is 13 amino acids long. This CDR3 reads CASSLTLGHEQYV. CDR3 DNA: TGTGCCAGCAGCCTCACGCTAGGGCACGAGCAGTACGTC.

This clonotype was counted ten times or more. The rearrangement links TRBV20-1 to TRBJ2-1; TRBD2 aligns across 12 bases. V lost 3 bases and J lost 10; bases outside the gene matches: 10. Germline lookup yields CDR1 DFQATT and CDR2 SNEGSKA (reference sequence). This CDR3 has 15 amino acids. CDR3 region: CSARASSGRAGEQFF. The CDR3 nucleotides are TGCAGTGCTAGGGCCTCTAGCGGGAGGGCCGGGGAGCAGTTCTTC.

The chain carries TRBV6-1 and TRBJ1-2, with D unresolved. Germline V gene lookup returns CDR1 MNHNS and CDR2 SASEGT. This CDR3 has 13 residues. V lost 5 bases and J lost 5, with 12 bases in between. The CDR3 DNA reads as TGTGCCAGCAGTCAGACGCAGGTTTATGGCTACACCTTC. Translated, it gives CASSQTQVYGYTF.

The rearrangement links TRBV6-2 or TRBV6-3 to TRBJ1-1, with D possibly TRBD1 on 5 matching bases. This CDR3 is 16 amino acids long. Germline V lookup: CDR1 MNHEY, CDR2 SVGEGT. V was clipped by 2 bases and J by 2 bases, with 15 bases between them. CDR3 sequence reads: CASSYGGVGNNTEAFF. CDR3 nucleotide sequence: TGTGCCAGCAGTTACGGGGGGGTCGGAAATAACACTGAAGCTTTCTTT.